Below are 32 T cell receptor beta chains sequenced from a single sample in a study of cytomegalovirus exposure and HLA in healthy donors. In the PCR, 60 Vbeta and 13 Jbeta primers were used. Some clones are missing from TCRdb's copy, which holds only in-frame ones; the method was immunoSEQ multiplex PCR. The sample data list about 160,000 clones. The sample was PBMCs. These TCRs come from a woman aged 60 to 75 in good health and CMV-seronegative.

V is TRBV7-2 and J is TRBJ1-6; 9 bases map to TRBD1. This CDR3 is 15 amino acids long. V lost 1 base, J lost 8 bases, and 3 bases stayed unmatched. Germline V gives CDR1 SGHTA, CDR2 FQGNSA. CDR3 residues: CASSLDRGRDSPLHF. The CDR3 DNA reads as TGTGCCAGCAGCTTAGACAGGGGGCGCGATTCACCCCTCCACTTT.

The rearrangement links TRBV5-4 to TRBJ1-2, with 7 bases identical to TRBD1. This CDR3 spans 14 amino acids. The germline gives CDR1 SGHNT, CDR2 YYREEE (reference sequence). After removal of 3 bases from V and 3 bases from J, the junction contained 5 bases not matched to a gene. The CDR3 sequence is CASSSRTGDYGYTF. The CDR3 DNA reads as TGTGCCAGCAGCTCCCGGACAGGCGACTATGGCTACACCTTC. Based on the CDR3 plus reference TRBV5-4 and TRBJ1-2, the full variable domain is ETGVTQSPTHLIKTRGQQVTLRCSSQSGHNTVSWYQQALGQGPQFIFQYYREEENGRGNFPPRFSGLQFPNYSSELNVNALELDDSALYLCASSSRTGDYGYTFGSGTRLTVV.

The V gene is TRBV6-6, the J gene TRBJ1-6; 7 bases agree with TRBD1. Germline values: CDR1 MNHNY, CDR2 SVGAGI (reference sequence). J lost 9 bases, V lost 5 bases, and 7 bases had no gene match. The CDR3 has 14 amino acids. CDR3 coding DNA: TGTGCCAGCAGTAAAGGAGGGGGCAGTTCACCCCTCCACTTT. Its translation is CASSKGGGSSPLHF.

The rearrangement links TRBV11-2 to TRBJ2-7; 10 nucleotides align to TRBD1. V shed 5 bases, J shed 4 bases, and the junction held 11 bases outside the gene matches. Germline CDR1 is SGHAT and CDR2 is FQNNGV. This CDR3 is built from 16 residues. CDR3 amino acids: CASSPLGQGVRYEQYF. CDR3 bases: TGTGCCAGCAGCCCCCTCGGACAGGGGGTACGATACGAGCAGTACTTC.

V usage is TRBV6-5 and J usage is TRBJ2-6; TRBD1 might be the D (5 bases). V lost 4 bases, J lost 2 bases, and 9 bases lay in between. CDR1 MNHEY and CDR2 SVGAGI come from the germline V gene. This CDR3 comprises 15 residues. In nucleotides, the CDR3 is TGTGCCAGCAGTTTCCGGACACCTGGGGCCAACGTCCTGACTTTC. Translating gives CASSFRTPGANVLTF.

J is TRBJ1-1 and V is TRBV7-3, with TRBD1 identical over 7 bases. The V and J ends lost 5 bases and 0 bases, in that order; junction bases with no gene match: 6. There are 15 residues in the CDR3. The V gene's germline CDR1 is SGHTA and CDR2 FQGTGA. The CDR3 DNA sequence: TGTGCCAGCAGCAGGTGGGACAGCATGAACACTGAAGCTTTCTTT. Translated, it gives CASSRWDSMNTEAFF.

J is TRBJ1-2 and V is TRBV4-2, with 8 bases matching TRBD1. Per the germline V gene, CDR1 is LGHNA and CDR2 is YNFKEQ. CDR3 size: 16 residues. With 7 bases clipped from V and 0 bases from J, the junction kept 10 bases outside the gene matches. CDR3 region: CASIRTGQGANYGYTF. The CDR3, as DNA: TGTGCCAGCATCCGGACAGGACAGGGTGCTAACTATGGCTACACCTTC.

The rearrangement links TRBV7-9 to TRBJ2-7; 9 bases agree with TRBD1. Germline V CDR1 and CDR2: SEHNR, FQNEAQ (reference sequence). V gave up 4 bases and J gave up 1 base; unmatched junction bases: 8. The CDR3 runs 16 residues. CDR3 bases: TGTGCCAGCAGCTCCGACAGGGGGGGAGGTTCCTACGAGCAGTACTTC. Amino acids: CASSSDRGGGSYEQYF.

The chain is built from TRBV5-1 and TRBJ2-5, with TRBD1 matching 8 bases. J gave up 3 bases and V 0 bases, and 1 base lay outside the gene matches. Germline values: CDR1 SGHRS, CDR2 YFSETQ. The CDR3 totals 14 residues. The CDR3 protein is CASSLEDREETQYF. In DNA, the CDR3 is TGCGCCAGCAGCTTGGAGGACAGGGAAGAGACCCAGTACTTC.

The rearrangement uses TRBV18 and TRBJ2-2; TRBD2 might be the D (6 bases). CDR3 length: 12 amino acids. Per the germline V gene, CDR1 is KGHSH and CDR2 is LQKENI. Trimming took off 3 bases at V and 7 bases at J, with 6 bases between the two ends. CDR3 protein: CASSPGGGELFF. The CDR3 DNA is TGTGCCAGCTCACCGGGAGGCGGGGAGCTGTTTTTT.

The V gene is TRBV29-1, the J gene TRBJ2-3; D unclear. The germline V gene encodes CDR1 SQVTM and CDR2 ANQGSEA. The CDR3 is made up of 14 amino acids. With 5 bases removed from V and 1 base from J, the gap between germline ends came to 13 bases. Here the CDR3 reads CSVTPRLRTDTQYF. The CDR3 DNA reads as TGCAGCGTTACCCCTCGACTCCGCACAGATACGCAGTATTTT.

The chain couples TRBV7-2 to TRBJ2-2; no clear D. The CDR3 runs 12 residues. Germline values: CDR1 SGHTA, CDR2 FQGNSA. The ends were cut back, 1 base at V and 8 bases at J, with 5 bases in the middle. Written as DNA, the CDR3 is TGTGCCAGCAGCTTAGATTCGGGGGAGCTGTTTTTT. Translation: CASSLDSGELFF.

CDR3 DNA sequence: TGTGCCAGCAGTGTAAACAGCTACAATGAGCAGTTCTTC. Protein sequence: CASSVNSYNEQFF. The chain links TRBV2 to TRBJ2-1; no reliable D call. There are 13 residues in the CDR3. The V gene's germline CDR1 is SNHLY and CDR2 FYNNEI. V lost 4 bases to trimming and J lost 3 bases, with 7 bases between them.

The CDR3 DNA is TGCGCCAGCAGCTTGGGCCCGGGGTACGGGGCCAACGTCCTGACTTTC. Protein: CASSLGPGYGANVLTF. The chain couples TRBV5-1 to TRBJ2-6, with D possibly TRBD2 on 5 matching bases. The germline gives CDR1 SGHRS, CDR2 YFSETQ. This CDR3 spans 16 amino acids. Trimming stripped 0 bases from V and 4 bases from J, with 11 bases between.

The J gene is TRBJ2-1, the V gene TRBV7-7, with D perhaps TRBD1 (5 bases). The CDR3 runs to 13 residues. Deletions cut 5 bases from V and 6 bases from J, with 11 bases between. Germline V gene sequence: CDR1 SSHAT, CDR2 FNYEAQ (reference sequence). CDR3 loop: CASSEGALNEQFF. As DNA, the CDR3 is TGTGCCAGCAGCGAAGGGGCCCTCAATGAGCAGTTCTTC.

Points on this clone: The same CDR3 arises from other DNA sequences in this sample as well. The V gene is TRBV25-1, the J gene TRBJ2-7; 11 nucleotides agree with TRBD2. CDR1 and CDR2 (germline): MGHDK, SYGVNS. V trimming: 2 bases; J trimming: 3 bases; junction bases outside the gene matches: 3. This CDR3 has 15 residues. This CDR3 reads CASSEVTSGSYEQYF. In DNA, the CDR3 is TGTGCCAGCAGTGAAGTCACTAGCGGGAGCTACGAGCAGTACTTC.

The rearrangement uses TRBV11-2 and TRBJ1-2; 7 bases map to TRBD1. There are 14 residues in the CDR3. Trimming removed 4 bases from V and 2 bases from J; junction bases left unmatched: 4. The germline CDR1 and CDR2 sequences are SGHAT and FQNNGV. CDR3 coding DNA: TGTGCCAGCAGCTCAACACAGGGGAACTATGGCTACACCTTC. Protein sequence: CASSSTQGNYGYTF.

The chain links TRBV2 to TRBJ2-1; D is perhaps TRBD2 (7 bases). The CDR3 sequence is 16 residues long. Between the trimmed V and J ends, which lost 9 bases and 1 base, there was a span of 19 bases. Germline loops: CDR1 SNHLY, CDR2 FYNNEI. CDR3 DNA: TGTGCCAGTGGGGGCTCGAGCGGGGTATCCTACAATGAGCAGTTCTTC. Protein: CASGGSSGVSYNEQFF.

This chain joins TRBV15 and TRBJ1-5, with 7 bases that match TRBD1. V gave up 5 bases and J gave up 3 bases; unmatched junction bases: 10. This CDR3 has 16 residues. CDR1 is LNHNV and CDR2 is YYDKDF in the germline V gene (reference sequence). CDR3 amino acids: CATSRSGTDFNQPQHF. The CDR3 DNA reads as TGTGCCACCAGCCGCTCCGGGACAGACTTCAATCAGCCCCAGCATTTT.

This rearrangement joins TRBV5-1 to TRBJ2-1; D possibly corresponds to TRBD2 (5 bases). This CDR3 is built from 14 residues. The ends were cut back, 5 bases at V and 6 bases at J, with 15 bases in the middle. CDR1 and CDR2 from the germline V gene are SGHRS and YFSETQ. The CDR3 bases are TGCGCCAGCAGGGCGAGGGTAGCTCTCAATGAGCAGTTCTTC. Translation: CASRARVALNEQFF.

The rearrangement links TRBV6-5 to TRBJ2-1; 9 nucleotides match TRBD1. Looked up from germline, CDR1 is MNHEY and CDR2 is SVGAGI. The CDR3 totals 15 residues. With 6 bases clipped from V and 7 bases from J, the junction kept 10 bases outside the gene matches. The CDR3: CASSAGTGTGNEQFF. The CDR3 nucleotides are TGTGCCAGCAGCGCCGGGACAGGGACGGGGAATGAGCAGTTCTTC.

This chain joins TRBV2 and TRBJ2-7, with D possibly matching TRBD1 (7 bases). From germline, CDR1 is SNHLY and CDR2 FYNNEI. The CDR3 is 14 amino acids. The CDR3 protein is CATRGAGGRYEQYF. In DNA form, the CDR3 reads TGTGCTACCAGGGGGGCAGGGGGACGTTACGAGCAGTACTTC.

This sequence joins TRBV7-2 and TRBJ2-5, with a weak D call TRBD2 (5 bases). The CDR3 totals 14 residues. Germline V lookup: CDR1 SGHTA, CDR2 FQGNSA. V dropped 2 bases and J dropped 2 bases, with 9 bases sitting between them. The CDR3 region has the DNA TGTGCCAGCAGCTTACACGGGGAGCAAGAGACCCAGTACTTC. Its protein product is CASSLHGEQETQYF.

This chain connects TRBV2 to TRBJ2-1; D gene ambiguous. Germline assignment: CDR1 SNHLY and CDR2 FYNNEI. The CDR3 totals 15 residues. V dropped 8 bases and J dropped 0 bases, with 14 bases sitting between them. The CDR3 reads CASPFPLCSYNEQFF. The CDR3 coding sequence is TGTGCCAGCCCCTTCCCACTGTGCTCCTACAATGAGCAGTTCTTC.

The V call is TRBV5-1, the J call TRBJ2-7; possibly TRBD2 for D (6 bases). V lost 4 bases, J lost 9 bases, and 17 bases lay in between. The CDR3 runs 13 residues. Germline CDR1 is SGHRS and CDR2 is YFSETQ. The CDR3 reads CASSPEGTSRQYF. The DNA for the CDR3 is TGCGCCAGCAGCCCTGAAGGGACTTCGCGGCAGTACTTC.

The chain couples TRBV13 to TRBJ2-7, with TRBD2 matching over 7 bases. CDR1 and CDR2 (germline): PRHDT, FYEKMQ (reference sequence). This CDR3 spans 14 amino acids. Trimming cost V 5 bases and J 3 bases; bases outside gene matches: 7. CDR3 bases: TGTGCCAGCAGCCCCCGGGGGGATTACTACGAGCAGTACTTC. This translates into CASSPRGDYYEQYF.

The chain recombines TRBV5-1 with TRBJ2-2; 8 positions agree with TRBD1. V was clipped by 5 bases and J by 1 base; unmatched bases: 7. The CDR3 covers 16 residues. The germline V gene encodes CDR1 SGHRS and CDR2 YFSETQ. Here the CDR3 reads CASSVLGQGNTGELFF. For the CDR3, the DNA is TGCGCCAGCAGTGTTCTCGGACAGGGGAACACCGGGGAGCTGTTTTTT. The whole variable domain, remainder taken from reference TRBV5-1 and TRBJ2-2, is KAGVTQTPRYLIKTRGQQVTLSCSPISGHRSVSWYQQTPGQGLQFLFEYFSETQRNKGNFPGRFSGRQFSNSRSEMNVSTLELGDSALYLCASSVLGQGNTGELFFGEGSRLTVL.

The V call is TRBV7-9, the J call TRBJ2-7; 10 bases are shared with TRBD2. V lost 3 bases, J lost 4 bases, and 3 bases stayed unmatched. Germline V CDR1 and CDR2: SEHNR, FQNEAQ (reference sequence). There are 14 residues in the CDR3. CDR3: CASSFSGRWYEQYF. DNA for the CDR3: TGTGCCAGCAGCTTTAGCGGGAGGTGGTACGAGCAGTACTTC.

This chain connects TRBV7-9 to TRBJ1-1; no clear D. The V gene lost 5 bases and the J gene lost 1 base, with 8 bases spanning the gap. The germline CDR1 and CDR2 sequences are SEHNR and FQNEAQ (reference sequence). CDR3 length: 13 residues. The CDR3 protein is CASSLGWNTEAFF. Written as DNA, the CDR3 is TGTGCCAGCAGCCTCGGTTGGAACACTGAAGCTTTCTTT.

J is TRBJ1-1 and V is TRBV2; 9 bases align to TRBD1. Germline V gene sequence: CDR1 SNHLY, CDR2 FYNNEI. The CDR3 length is 14 residues. The ends lost 7 bases at V and 1 base at J; junction bases unmatched: 4. The CDR3 is CASIRDRANTEAFF. CDR3 coding DNA: TGTGCCAGCATTCGGGACAGGGCGAACACTGAAGCTTTCTTT. The full variable domain, completed using reference TRBV2 and TRBJ1-1, is EPEVTQTPSHQVTQMGQEVILRCVPISNHLYFYWYRQILGQKVEFLVSFYNNEISEKSEIFDDQFSVERPDGSNFTLKIRSTKLEDSAMYFCASIRDRANTEAFFGQGTRLTVV.

The chain has TRBV6-1 and TRBJ1-2; D unclear. Germline V CDR1 and CDR2: MNHNS, SASEGT. The germline V and J ends were trimmed by 4 bases and 5 bases, with 11 bases remaining between them. This CDR3 comprises 13 residues. The CDR3: CASSGAGFYGYTF. As DNA, the CDR3 is TGTGCCAGCAGTGGCGCGGGTTTTTATGGCTACACCTTC.

V usage is TRBV7-2 and J usage is TRBJ2-7; 8 nucleotides match TRBD2. The length of the CDR3 is 15 residues. Losses at the gene ends were 5 bases for V and 0 bases for J; bases not matched to a gene: 6. Germline CDR1 and CDR2: SGHTA and FQGNSA. CDR3 DNA: TGTGCCAGCAGCAAACTAGCGGATAGCTCCTACGAGCAGTACTTC. Translated, it gives CASSKLADSSYEQYF.